These 11 T cell receptor beta chains were sequenced from one sample in a study of early T cells in non-severe SARS-CoV-2 infection. TCRdb itself ran the 5' RACE reads through MiXCR, one entry per CDR3 protein. This repertoire shows 75,000 to 100,000 distinct CDR3 sequences, about 15% found once; its top ten account for 4.5% to 7%. What was sequenced was whole blood. Receptors were obtained from an adult who was a healthcare worker with PCR-confirmed SARS-CoV-2 infection or an uninfected control (not recorded which).

V and J are TRBV29-1 and TRBJ1-1; D unclear. The V end lost 4 bases, the J end lost 6 bases, and 12 bases lay between the germline ends. Germline assignment: CDR1 SQVTM and CDR2 ANQGSEA. This CDR3 has 12 amino acids. The chain's CDR3 is CSVVGVRPEAFF. The CDR3 DNA sequence: TGCAGCGTTGTAGGCGTAAGACCTGAAGCTTTCTTT.

This clonotype appeared a few times. V is TRBV30 and J is TRBJ2-5, with TRBD2 matching 7 bases. The germline V gene encodes CDR1 GTSNPN and CDR2 SVGIG (reference sequence). The V gene end was trimmed by 6 bases and the J gene end by 5 bases; junction bases not matched to a gene: 12. The length of the CDR3 is 14 residues. CDR3 sequence reads: CACLGPSGAETQYF. Here the CDR3 DNA reads TGTGCCTGCCTCGGGCCAAGCGGGGCGGAGACCCAGTACTTC.

The J gene is TRBJ2-7, the V gene TRBV27; tentative D call: TRBD2 (7 bases). Trimming removed 2 bases from V and 0 bases from J, with 14 bases in between. This CDR3 is 16 amino acids long. The germline gives CDR1 MNHEY, CDR2 SMNVEV (reference sequence). CDR3 nucleotides: TGTGCCAGCAGTTTAGGGGGGGCCCCTAGCTCCTACGAGCAGTACTTC. Translated, it gives CASSLGGAPSSYEQYF.

This clonotype was seen more than once but under ten times. This chain joins TRBV2 and TRBJ2-1; 9 bases are a match to TRBD2. Looked up from germline, CDR1 is SNHLY and CDR2 is FYNNEI. This CDR3 is 15 amino acids long. V dropped 3 bases and J dropped 2; count of bases not matched to a gene: 2. The CDR3 bases are TGTGCCAGCAGTGATAGCGGGAGTACCTACAATGAGCAGTTCTTC. It translates to CASSDSGSTYNEQFF. The full variable domain, completed using reference TRBV2 and TRBJ2-1, is EPEVTQTPSHQVTQMGQEVILRCVPISNHLYFYWYRQILGQKVEFLVSFYNNEISEKSEIFDDQFSVERPDGSNFTLKIRSTKLEDSAMYFCASSDSGSTYNEQFFGPGTRLTVL.

This clonotype was counted a few times. The gene calls are TRBV27 and TRBJ1-2, with a tentative D call TRBD1 (6 bases). V gave up 5 bases and J gave up 7 bases, with 14 bases separating them. The germline CDR1 and CDR2 sequences are MNHEY and SMNVEV (reference sequence). CDR3 size: 13 residues. The DNA for the CDR3 is TGTGCCAGCAGTGTAGAACAGGGCTCTGGCTACACCTTC. As protein: CASSVEQGSGYTF.

This chain joins TRBV7-2 and TRBJ1-5; a weak D match, TRBD1 (5 bases). The ends were cut back, 8 bases at V and 5 bases at J, with 16 bases in the middle. The germline V gene has CDR1 SGHTA and CDR2 FQGNSA. CDR3 size: 14 residues. CDR3 sequence reads: CASGPRRGDQPQHF. CDR3 sequence (DNA): TGTGCCAGCGGCCCCCGGAGGGGTGATCAGCCCCAGCATTTT.

The genes are TRBV5-1 and TRBJ2-1; D perhaps matches TRBD1 (7 bases). This CDR3 has 13 amino acids. V was pared by 7 bases and J by 5 bases, with 13 bases between. Germline V lookup: CDR1 SGHRS, CDR2 YFSETQ. The CDR3 DNA reads TGCGCCAGCCAGGGCGGGACAGACAATGAGCAGTTCTTC. Protein: CASQGGTDNEQFF.

This clonotype was recorded many times. The V and J genes are TRBV19 and TRBJ2-5; 7 bases are shared with TRBD2. Germline trimming cut 2 bases from V and 2 bases from J; bases unmatched to any gene: 2. Germline CDR1 and CDR2: LNHDA and SQIVND (reference sequence). The CDR3 is 14 amino acids. The CDR3 protein is CASSITGGQETQYF. CDR3 DNA: TGTGCCAGTAGTATAACCGGGGGGCAAGAGACCCAGTACTTC.

By frequency in the sample, this clonotype is medium-sized. This chain links TRBV20-1 with TRBJ2-7, with 8 bases matching TRBD2. Trimming cost V 0 bases and J 3 bases; bases outside gene matches: 7. CDR1 and CDR2 (germline): DFQATT, SNEGSKA (reference sequence). The CDR3 consists of 15 residues. The CDR3 protein is CSARDQAAGVYEQYF. CDR3 sequence (DNA): TGCAGTGCTAGAGATCAGGCAGCGGGAGTCTACGAGCAGTACTTC.

The rearrangement uses TRBV7-8 and TRBJ2-1; 12 bases match TRBD2. Germline CDR1 is SGHVS and CDR2 is FQNEAQ. This CDR3 spans 15 amino acids. The J segment lost 6 bases and the V segment lost 5 bases, leaving 5 bases of the junction unmatched. In nucleotides, the CDR3 is TGTGCCAGCAGCACCGGACTAGCGGGAACCAATGAGCAGTTCTTC. This sequence encodes CASSTGLAGTNEQFF.

This clonotype appeared a few times. The chain carries TRBV12-3 or TRBV12-4 and TRBJ1-5; maybe TRBD1 (6 bases). The CDR3 length is 13 residues. Trimming took 4 bases from V and 7 from J, leaving 11 bases between them. The CDR3 sequence is CASSSGAGQPQHF. CDR3 nucleotides: TGTGCCAGCAGTTCGGGGGCAGGACAGCCCCAGCATTTT.